This TCR beta chain was found in a study of early T cells in non-severe SARS-CoV-2 infection. About the research overall: Bulk RNA isolated from unsorted whole blood underwent sequencing; chains were not paired.

V was clipped by 2 bases and J by 7 bases; unmatched bases: 8. CDR3 length equals 16 residues. The germline V gene has CDR1 SGHTA and CDR2 FQGNSA. MiXCR, applied by TCRdb to the 5' RACE reads, yields one record per CDR3 protein. Of roughly 50,000 distinct CDR3 sequences in the sample, more than 5.5% were seen once. In this sample, this clonotype turned up a few times. This material consisted of whole blood, taken at baseline. The receptor was isolated from an adult who was a healthcare worker with PCR-confirmed SARS-CoV-2 infection or an uninfected control (not recorded which). The chain links TRBV7-2 to TRBJ2-7, with 13 bases fitting TRBD2. CDR3 loop: CASSLTGTSGTREQYF. The CDR3 DNA is TGTGCCAGCAGCTTAACCGGGACTAGCGGGACGAGGGAGCAGTACTTC.